A single sample gave rise to the 11 T cell receptor beta chains below, sequenced in a study of blood T cell repertoires in COVID-19. Profiling relied on immunoSEQ multiplex PCR, and the TCRdb table lists in-frame clones only, not all of them. The table has about 380,000 clones, 87% seen once. Sequencing used PBMCs or T cells enriched from blood (not recorded which). Receptor source: a woman aged 25-40 years who had recovered from COVID-19.

This clone appeared a few times. The rearrangement links TRBV7-9 to TRBJ1-6; D is perhaps TRBD1 (5 bases). The CDR3 totals 15 residues. V was trimmed by 2 bases and J by 9 bases, leaving 14 bases between them. Germline lookup yields CDR1 SEHNR and CDR2 FQNEAQ (reference sequence). DNA for the CDR3: TGTGCCAGCAGCTTATCCGGCAGGGATTCTTCACCCCTCCACTTT. Residues: CASSLSGRDSSPLHF.

This clone showed up just a few times. The V call is TRBV4-1, the J call TRBJ2-3, with D hard to call. The CDR3 totals 17 residues. Trimming left V 1 base short and J 2 bases short, with 16 bases between. Germline V lookup: CDR1 MGHRA, CDR2 YSYEKL. The CDR3 coding sequence is TGCGCCAGCAGCCAAGGCTTTCCAAAAGTGGCCACAGATACGCAGTATTTT. Translating it yields CASSQGFPKVATDTQYF.

V is TRBV19 and J is TRBJ1-2, with D possibly TRBD1 on 5 matching bases. From germline, CDR1 is LNHDA and CDR2 SQIVND (reference sequence). V lost 3 bases and J 0 bases, leaving 14 bases between the germline ends. The CDR3 length is 16 residues. The CDR3, as DNA: TGTGCCAGTAGTATTGCGTCCAGGGTGTCTAACTATGGCTACACCTTC. Amino acids: CASSIASRVSNYGYTF.

The chain couples TRBV4-1 to TRBJ1-6; 7 bases fit TRBD1. Germline V lookup: CDR1 MGHRA, CDR2 YSYEKL. Trimming at V came to 2 bases and at J to 9 bases, leaving 7 bases not matched to a gene. This CDR3 region has 15 residues. CDR3 sequence: CASSQKTGFASPLHF. In nucleotides, the CDR3 is TGCGCCAGCAGCCAAAAGACAGGGTTTGCTTCACCCCTCCACTTT.

This chain's CDR3 is CASKDSVYGYTF. As DNA, the CDR3 is TGTGCCAGTAAGGACAGCGTCTATGGCTACACCTTC. The V gene is TRBV6-5, the J gene TRBJ1-2; TRBD1 is a possible D gene (6 bases). Germline V gene lookup returns CDR1 MNHEY and CDR2 SVGAGI. The CDR3 is 12 amino acids. Between the trimmed V and J ends, which lost 9 bases and 4 bases, there was a span of 12 bases.

This sequence joins TRBV2 and TRBJ2-7; TRBD1 aligns across 7 bases. Germline V CDR1 and CDR2: SNHLY, FYNNEI. The CDR3 is made up of 16 amino acids. After removal of 4 bases from V and 1 base from J, the junction contained 10 bases not matched to a gene. The CDR3 loop is CASSADEDRLSYEQYF. As DNA, the CDR3 is TGTGCCAGCAGTGCGGACGAGGACAGGTTATCCTACGAGCAGTACTTC.

V and J are TRBV9 and TRBJ2-2; 11 bases fit TRBD2. The CDR3 totals 17 residues. The J segment lost 6 bases and the V segment lost 0 bases, leaving 7 bases of the junction unmatched. The germline gives CDR1 SGDLS, CDR2 YYNGEE. In nucleotides, the CDR3 is TGTGCCAGCAGCGTAGCTATCACTAGCGGGAGATCCGGGGAGCTGTTTTTT. It yields the protein CASSVAITSGRSGELFF.

V usage is TRBV2 and J usage is TRBJ2-7; D is perhaps TRBD1 (5 bases). There are 14 residues in the CDR3. CDR1 SNHLY and CDR2 FYNNEI come from the germline V gene. V lost 3 bases, J lost 0 bases, and 9 bases lay in between. The CDR3 reads CASSEGPSSYEQYF. The CDR3, as DNA: TGTGCCAGCAGTGAGGGGCCTAGCTCCTACGAGCAGTACTTC.

The CDR3 bases are TGTGCCAGTAGTATTAGCAGGGCGGGGGCCTACTACAATGAGCAGTTCTTC. Its protein product is CASSISRAGAYYNEQFF. The J gene is TRBJ2-1, the V gene TRBV19; D might be TRBD2 (7 bases). The CDR3 consists of 17 residues. Germline CDR1 is LNHDA and CDR2 is SQIVND (reference sequence). V gave up 3 bases and J gave up 3 bases, with 18 bases separating them.

This chain connects TRBV5-1 to TRBJ2-7; D is possibly TRBD1 (5 bases). This CDR3 has 13 residues. Germline assignment: CDR1 SGHRS and CDR2 YFSETQ. Trimming took off 5 bases at V and 4 bases at J, with 13 bases between the two ends. In DNA form, the CDR3 reads TGCGCCAGCAGGGCAGGGCAGGCTTACGAGCAGTACTTC. This encodes CASRAGQAYEQYF.

The J gene is TRBJ2-7, the V gene TRBV9, with TRBD2 as a possible D gene (6 bases). The CDR3 extends over 14 amino acids. Trimming removed 3 bases from V and 0 bases from J, with 10 bases in between. Per germline, CDR1 SGDLS and CDR2 YYNGEE. The CDR3 protein is CASSGAGSSYEQYF. The CDR3, as DNA: TGTGCCAGCAGCGGGGCGGGATCCTCCTACGAGCAGTACTTC.